Shown below are 19 T cell receptor beta chains from a single sample sequenced in a study of cytomegalovirus exposure and HLA in healthy donors. Vbeta (60) and Jbeta (13) primers were used in the PCR. Some clones are missing from TCRdb's copy, which holds only in-frame ones; the method was immunoSEQ multiplex PCR. The sample lists roughly 150,000 clones, roughly three quarters occurring once. The source material was PBMCs. Every receptor here comes from a man in his sixties in good health and CMV-seronegative.

The chain employs TRBV5-1 and TRBJ1-2; 10 bases line up with TRBD1. This CDR3 comprises 15 residues. V trimming: 3 bases; J trimming: 4 bases; junction bases outside the gene matches: 6. CDR1 is SGHRS, CDR2 YFSETQ, per germline. The CDR3 protein is CASSSTGTGAYGYTF. The CDR3 bases are TGCGCCAGCAGCTCGACCGGGACAGGGGCCTATGGCTACACCTTC.

The CDR3 sequence: CGAGEYNEQFF. CDR3 in DNA: TGTGGAGCCGGGGAATACAATGAGCAGTTCTTC. The V call is TRBV19, the J call TRBJ2-1, with a possible D match to TRBD2 (5 bases). The CDR3 contains 11 residues. CDR1 and CDR2 from the germline V gene are LNHDA and SQIVND (reference sequence).

This clone has a handful of counts. The chain carries TRBV14 and TRBJ1-1; perhaps TRBD1 as D (5 bases). CDR3 length: 13 residues. V lost 1 base, J lost 8 bases, and 11 bases lay in between. Per the germline V gene, CDR1 is SGHDN and CDR2 is FVKESK. In nucleotides, the CDR3 is TGTGCCAGCAGCCAAGGTGCAGGGCTGGAAGCTTTCTTT. Its translation: CASSQGAGLEAFF.

The CDR3 reads CASSARDSSYNEQFF. As DNA, the CDR3 is TGTGCCAGCAGCGCCCGGGACAGCTCCTACAATGAGCAGTTCTTC. The rearrangement joins TRBV11-3 to TRBJ2-1; 7 nucleotides line up with TRBD1. Germline V gives CDR1 SGHNT, CDR2 YENEEA. CDR3 size: 15 residues. Trimming removed 5 bases from V and 0 bases from J; junction bases left unmatched: 4.

Turning to this clone: Other DNA variants within this sample encode the same CDR3. V and J are TRBV6-1 and TRBJ1-1; weak D call: TRBD1 (5 bases). V was trimmed by 6 bases and J by 5 bases, leaving 13 bases between them. In germline, CDR1 is MNHNS, CDR2 SASEGT. The CDR3 runs to 13 residues. CDR3 in DNA: TGTGCCAGCAGCGCCCGCGGGGGGACTGAAGCTTTCTTT. Translating it yields CASSARGGTEAFF.

This clone was detected only a few times. This sequence joins TRBV2 and TRBJ1-2; D is undetermined. Germline assignment: CDR1 SNHLY and CDR2 FYNNEI. The CDR3 is 14 residues long. The germline V and J ends were trimmed by 8 bases and 1 base, with 14 bases remaining between them. CDR3 DNA: TGTGCCAGCGGCTTGCAGAGGGATAACTATGGCTACACCTTC. Translating it yields CASGLQRDNYGYTF.

V gene TRBV5-6 combines with J gene TRBJ1-2, with unresolved D. The CDR3 is made up of 14 amino acids. V lost 1 base and J lost 5, with 12 bases in between. Germline V CDR1 and CDR2: SGHDT, YYEEEE. CDR3 region: CASSLMSKVYGYTF. CDR3 sequence (DNA): TGTGCCAGCAGCTTGATGAGCAAAGTATATGGCTACACCTTC.

The chain combines TRBV30 with TRBJ1-1; D perhaps matches TRBD1 (5 bases). V dropped 4 bases and J dropped 4 bases, with 13 bases sitting between them. Germline lookup yields CDR1 GTSNPN and CDR2 SVGIG (reference sequence). The CDR3 contains 13 residues. This CDR3 is CAWKEGRGTEAFF. The CDR3 nucleotides are TGTGCCTGGAAGGAAGGGAGGGGCACTGAAGCTTTCTTT.

The V and J genes are TRBV27 and TRBJ1-5; 7 bases align to TRBD1. The CDR3 spans 14 residues. Germline CDR1 and CDR2: MNHEY and SMNVEV (reference sequence). V lost 5 bases, J lost 3 bases, and 4 bases stayed unmatched. CDR3 in DNA: TGTGCCAGCAGTCTCGGGACAGACAATCAGCCCCAGCATTTT. This encodes CASSLGTDNQPQHF.

DNA of the CDR3: TGTGCCAGCAGTGAAAGGCCGGGGGGGCCCTACGAGCAGTACTTC. The encoded protein is CASSERPGGPYEQYF. This sequence joins TRBV6-1 and TRBJ2-7; 8 nucleotides match TRBD2. The junction had 5 bases not matched to a gene; V was cut back by 2 bases and J by 2 bases. Germline V gene data show CDR1 as MNHNS and CDR2 as SASEGT. This CDR3 spans 15 amino acids.

V and J are TRBV18 and TRBJ2-5, with 9 bases fitting TRBD1. This CDR3 has 14 residues. Germline V gives CDR1 KGHSH, CDR2 LQKENI. The junction had 5 bases not matched to a gene; V was cut back by 6 bases and J by 3 bases. This CDR3 reads CASSQDRGKETQYF. Here the CDR3 DNA reads TGTGCCAGCTCGCAGGACAGGGGTAAAGAGACCCAGTACTTC.

The V and J genes are TRBV9 and TRBJ2-6; D not resolved. This CDR3 spans 15 amino acids. Germline CDR1 reads SGDLS; CDR2 reads YYNGEE. Between the trimmed V and J ends, which lost 1 base and 2 bases, there was a span of 7 bases. The CDR3 DNA reads TGTGCCAGCAGCGTAACAGTAACTGGGGCCAACGTCCTGACTTTC. This gives the protein CASSVTVTGANVLTF. The complete variable domain, with remaining parts taken from reference TRBV9 and TRBJ2-6, reads DSGVTQTPKHLITATGQRVTLRCSPRSGDLSVYWYQQSLDQGLQFLIQYYNGEERAKGNILERFSAQQFPDLHSELNLSSLELGDSALYFCASSVTVTGANVLTFGAGSRLTVL.

This chain joins TRBV4-1 and TRBJ2-7, with a weak D call TRBD2 (6 bases). The CDR3 loop spans 15 amino acids. Germline CDR1 reads MGHRA; CDR2 reads YSYEKL. Trimming pared 1 base from V and 3 bases from J, leaving 13 bases between. CDR3 sequence: CASSQAAGFYYEQYF. In DNA, the CDR3 is TGCGCCAGCAGCCAAGCCGCGGGATTCTACTACGAGCAGTACTTC.

This clone was seen only a few times. This chain links TRBV9 with TRBJ2-5, with 7 positions matching TRBD2. V lost 3 bases, J lost 1 base, and 3 bases stayed unmatched. Germline lookup yields CDR1 SGDLS and CDR2 YYNGEE. The CDR3 runs to 14 residues. DNA of the CDR3: TGTGCCAGCAGCGCTAGCGGCCCCCAAGAGACCCAGTACTTC. As protein: CASSASGPQETQYF. Looking up the rest from reference TRBV9 and TRBJ2-5 gives the full variable domain: DSGVTQTPKHLITATGQRVTLRCSPRSGDLSVYWYQQSLDQGLQFLIQYYNGEERAKGNILERFSAQQFPDLHSELNLSSLELGDSALYFCASSASGPQETQYFGPGTRLLVL.

The chain couples TRBV5-4 to TRBJ1-1, with 7 bases that match TRBD1. The ends lost 3 bases at V and 1 base at J; junction bases unmatched: 12. Germline CDR1 SGHNT, CDR2 YYREEE (reference sequence). The CDR3 loop spans 17 amino acids. CDR3 residues: CASSSDRAGRGNTEAFF. For the CDR3, the DNA is TGTGCCAGCAGCTCTGACAGGGCCGGGCGCGGGAACACTGAAGCTTTCTTT.

V gene TRBV28 combines with J gene TRBJ2-5; 8 bases are a match to TRBD1. V was clipped by 8 bases and J by 9 bases; unmatched bases: 2. Germline V gene sequence: CDR1 MDHEN, CDR2 SYDVKM. This CDR3 spans 10 amino acids. The CDR3 loop is CASGQGAQYF. CDR3 in DNA: TGTGCCAGCGGACAGGGAGCCCAGTACTTC.

The chain is built from TRBV27 and TRBJ1-2; tentatively, D is TRBD1 (6 bases). The V end was cut by 11 bases, the J end by 5 bases, with 15 bases between. Germline loops: CDR1 MNHEY, CDR2 SMNVEV (reference sequence). The length of the CDR3 is 12 residues. This chain's CDR3 is CAALDRPYGYTF. The CDR3 region has the DNA TGTGCCGCCTTAGACAGGCCTTATGGCTACACCTTC.

The chain joins TRBV15 to TRBJ2-7; 8 bases are a match to TRBD1. CDR1 LNHNV and CDR2 YYDKDF come from the germline V gene (reference sequence). The ends lost 3 bases at V and 0 bases at J; junction bases unmatched: 1. CDR3 size: 14 residues. The CDR3 reads CATSRDRVSYEQYF. The CDR3 DNA sequence: TGTGCCACCAGCAGGGACAGGGTCTCCTACGAGCAGTACTTC. The full variable domain, with the rest looked up from reference TRBV15 and TRBJ2-7, is DAMVIQNPRYQVTQFGKPVTLSCSQTLNHNVMYWYQQKSSQAPKLLFHYYDKDFNNEADTPDNFQSRRPNTSFCFLDIRSPGLGDTAMYLCATSRDRVSYEQYFGPGTRLTVT.

The gene calls are TRBV19 and TRBJ2-1; 8 nucleotides align to TRBD1. Germline V gives CDR1 LNHDA, CDR2 SQIVND (reference sequence). The CDR3 has 12 residues. Unmatched junction bases numbered 10, after V lost 6 bases and J lost 15 bases. CDR3 sequence (DNA): TGTGCCAGTAGATCGGACAGGGCGGGTCCGTTCTTC. The encoded protein is CASRSDRAGPFF.